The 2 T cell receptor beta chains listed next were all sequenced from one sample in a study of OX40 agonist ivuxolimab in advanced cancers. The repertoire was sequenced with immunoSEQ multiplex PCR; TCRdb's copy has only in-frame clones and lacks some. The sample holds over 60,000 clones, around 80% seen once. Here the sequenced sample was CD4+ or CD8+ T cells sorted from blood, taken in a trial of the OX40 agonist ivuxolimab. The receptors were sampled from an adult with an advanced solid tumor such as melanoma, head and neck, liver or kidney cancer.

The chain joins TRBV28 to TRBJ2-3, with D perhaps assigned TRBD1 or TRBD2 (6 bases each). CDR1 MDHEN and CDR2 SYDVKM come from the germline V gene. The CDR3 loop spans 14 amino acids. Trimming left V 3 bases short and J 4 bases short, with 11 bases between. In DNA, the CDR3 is TGTGCCAGCAGTTTTTCGGGGGCCGCAGATACGCAGTATTTT. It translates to CASSFSGAADTQYF.

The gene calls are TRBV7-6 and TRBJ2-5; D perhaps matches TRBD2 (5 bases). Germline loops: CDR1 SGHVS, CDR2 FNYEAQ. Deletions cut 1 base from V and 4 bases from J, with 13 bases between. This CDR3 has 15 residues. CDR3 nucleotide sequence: TGTGCCAGCAGCTTAGATATAGGGAGTGGAGAGACCCAGTACTTC. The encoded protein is CASSLDIGSGETQYF.